The T cell receptor (beta chain) described here comes from a study of cytotoxic CD8 clonotypes in ibrutinib-treated CLL. This clone has just a few counts. Its antigen is not known. Findings and caveats of the study: Sustained-remission and progressing patients' sampling times differed. Patients showed higher baseline clonality than age-matched healthy donors, and it tracked circulating CD8+ T-cell counts.

V was shortened by 4 bases and J by 4 bases, with 18 bases between the two germline ends. Germline V gives CDR1 SGHKS, CDR2 YYEKEE (reference sequence). The CDR3 extends over 16 amino acids. Data came from immunoSEQ multiplex PCR; TCRdb stores just in-frame clones and leaves some out. Of about 130,000 clones listed, 79% are singletons. The chain carries TRBV5-5 and TRBJ1-3; D not certain. The sequences come from PBMCs, collected after 12 months of ibrutinib treatment. The sequence came from a human donor with chronic lymphocytic leukemia. CDR3 sequence (DNA): TGTGCCAGCAGCCGGAAAGGGTCCGACGGCGGAAACACCATATATTTT. It is translated as CASSRKGSDGGNTIYF.